This entry lists 11 T cell receptor beta chains sequenced from one sample in a study of cytomegalovirus exposure and HLA in healthy donors. The study ran its PCR with 60 Vbeta and 13 Jbeta primers. TCRdb's table, derived via immunoSEQ multiplex PCR, lists solely in-frame clones and lacks some. The table records about 57,000 clones, 70% to 75% of them present only once. Sequencing was done on a sample of PBMCs. The source is a man in his thirties or forties in good health and CMV-seropositive.

The genes are TRBV6-4 and TRBJ2-7; D call uncertain. This CDR3 is built from 14 residues. Trimming removed 0 bases at V and 3 bases at J, with 9 bases between. Per the germline V gene, CDR1 is MRHNA and CDR2 is SNTAGT. DNA of the CDR3: TGTGCCAGCAGTGACTCGAGGAGCTACTACGAGCAGTACTTC. Translation gives CASSDSRSYYEQYF.

V usage is TRBV7-9 and J usage is TRBJ2-1; TRBD1 matches 10 bases. Germline V CDR1 and CDR2: SEHNR, FQNEAQ (reference sequence). The trim removed 5 bases at V and 7 bases at J, leaving 8 bases unmatched. The CDR3 totals 15 residues. As DNA, the CDR3 is TGTGCCAGCAGCCTTCTGGGGGACAGGGGAAATGAGCAGTTCTTC. It codes for CASSLLGDRGNEQFF.

This chain uses TRBV7-2 with TRBJ1-6; D call uncertain. CDR3 length: 14 residues. Germline V gene data show CDR1 as SGHTA and CDR2 as FQGNSA. V lost 1 base to trimming and J lost 7 bases, with 8 bases between them. CDR3 amino acids: CASSLGHLNSPLHF. The DNA of the CDR3 is TGTGCCAGCAGCTTAGGACATTTGAATTCACCCCTCCACTTT.

Remarks on this clone: Other nucleotide sequences from this sample produce the same CDR3. The V call is TRBV5-4, the J call TRBJ2-7, with D perhaps TRBD2 (5 bases). Germline V gene data show CDR1 as SGHNT and CDR2 as YYREEE (reference sequence). With 4 bases removed from V and 4 bases from J, the gap between germline ends came to 9 bases. The CDR3 is 12 amino acids. CDR3 DNA sequence: TGTGCCAGCAGCGCGGCGGGTTACGAGCAGTACTTC. Its protein product is CASSAAGYEQYF.

The J gene is TRBJ2-7, the V gene TRBV19; D is possibly TRBD1 (5 bases). Between the trimmed V and J ends, which lost 11 bases and 7 bases, there was a span of 15 bases. Germline V lookup: CDR1 LNHDA, CDR2 SQIVND (reference sequence). The CDR3 has 11 residues. CDR3 coding DNA: TGTGCCTCTGGGGCGGCGCGGGAGCAGTACTTC. It codes for CASGAAREQYF.

This sequence joins TRBV7-6 and TRBJ2-7; 8 bases line up with TRBD1. The germline CDR1 and CDR2 sequences are SGHVS and FNYEAQ. The junction had 0 bases not matched to a gene; V was cut back by 1 base and J by 4 bases. The CDR3 consists of 13 residues. The CDR3 here is CASSLGTGYEQYF. As DNA, the CDR3 is TGTGCCAGCAGCTTAGGGACAGGGTACGAGCAGTACTTC.

This clone was observed a few times. V and J are TRBV7-9 and TRBJ2-7; D ambiguous. The CDR3 runs to 12 residues. V was cut by 5 bases and J by 7 bases, with 12 bases left in between. Germline V gene lookup returns CDR1 SEHNR and CDR2 FQNEAQ (reference sequence). Here the CDR3 DNA reads TGTGCCAGCAGCCCGGTCTCGTATGAGCAGTACTTC. Encoded protein: CASSPVSYEQYF.

The chain employs TRBV29-1 and TRBJ1-2; the D gene is possibly TRBD1 (6 bases). V was pared by 6 bases and J by 1 base, with 18 bases between. The CDR3 runs to 15 residues. The germline CDR1 and CDR2 sequences are SQVTM and ANQGSEA. The CDR3: CSVQTGTSINYGYTF. DNA of the CDR3: TGCAGCGTACAAACGGGGACAAGCATTAACTATGGCTACACCTTC. The whole variable domain, remainder taken from reference TRBV29-1 and TRBJ1-2, is SAVISQKPSRDICQRGTSLTIQCQVDSQVTMMFWYRQQPGQSLTLIATANQGSEATYESGFVIDKFPISRPNLTFSTLTVSNMSPEDSSIYLCSVQTGTSINYGYTFGSGTRLTVV.

In its sample, this clone was seen a few times. The chain carries TRBV2 and TRBJ1-1, with unresolved D. The CDR3 consists of 16 residues. V lost 0 bases, J lost 8 bases, and 19 bases lay in between. From germline, CDR1 is SNHLY and CDR2 FYNNEI. CDR3 DNA sequence: TGTGCCAGCAGTGAAGCGCAGAGCAAACTGCTAGGAGAAGCTTTCTTT. This sequence encodes CASSEAQSKLLGEAFF.

This chain joins TRBV7-2 and TRBJ1-5; D not certain. Germline lookup yields CDR1 SGHTA and CDR2 FQGNSA. Between the trimmed V and J ends, which lost 0 bases and 11 bases, there was a span of 14 bases. The CDR3 is 14 residues long. The CDR3 spells CASSLATGSSAQHF. Written as DNA, the CDR3 is TGTGCCAGCAGCTTAGCGACGGGTTCCTCGGCCCAGCATTTT. Looking up the rest from reference TRBV7-2 and TRBJ1-5 gives the full variable domain: GAGVSQSPSNKVTEKGKDVELRCDPISGHTALYWYRQSLGQGLEFLIYFQGNSAPDKSGLPSDRFSAERTGGSVSTLTIQRTQQEDSAVYLCASSLATGSSAQHFGDGTRLSIL.

The rearrangement uses TRBV4-2 and TRBJ2-6; 10 bases align to TRBD2. Trimming removed 2 bases from V and 0 bases from J; junction bases left unmatched: 1. In germline, CDR1 is LGHNA, CDR2 YNFKEQ. This CDR3 comprises 17 residues. CDR3 sequence reads: CASSQSGGASGANVLTF. CDR3 DNA sequence: TGTGCCAGCAGCCAAAGCGGGGGGGCCTCTGGGGCCAACGTCCTGACTTTC.